Shown below are 17 T cell receptor beta chains from a single sample sequenced in a study of T cell changes during pregnancy in multiple sclerosis. Assay: immunoSEQ multiplex PCR; the TCRdb copy retains only in-frame clones and omits some. The table shows about 98,000 clones, with approximately 90% occurring only once. The sample consisted of peripheral blood, taken after pregnancy. The receptors here all came from a female donor in good health, enrolled as a control in a pregnancy study.

Only a few counts were recorded for this clone. The rearrangement uses TRBV6-6 and TRBJ1-6, with 8 bases matching TRBD1. The CDR3 has 14 amino acids. The V gene's germline CDR1 is MNHNY and CDR2 SVGAGI (reference sequence). V lost 6 bases to trimming and J lost 8 bases; unmatched junction nucleotides: 6. CDR3 nucleotides: TGTGCCAGCAGATCCGGGACAGGATATTCACCCCTCCACTTT. This translates into CASRSGTGYSPLHF.

The chain joins TRBV6-5 to TRBJ1-5, with 10 bases matching TRBD1. The germline V gene has CDR1 MNHEY and CDR2 SVGAGI. The length of the CDR3 is 15 residues. Unmatched junction bases numbered 6, after V lost 6 bases and J lost 4 bases. The CDR3 spells CASSRDRGHNQPQHF. In DNA, the CDR3 is TGTGCCAGCAGCCGGGACAGGGGCCATAATCAGCCCCAGCATTTT.

The rearrangement links TRBV18 to TRBJ1-5, with D possibly being TRBD1 (6 bases). V lost 3 bases and J lost 4, with 7 bases in between. CDR3 size: 13 residues. Germline V CDR1 and CDR2: KGHSH, LQKENI. The CDR3 DNA follows: TGTGCCAGCTCACCTCAGGGGAATCAGCCCCAGCATTTT. Amino acids: CASSPQGNQPQHF. The entire variable domain, with the rest obtained from reference TRBV18 and TRBJ1-5, is as follows: NAGVMQNPRHLVRRRGQEARLRCSPMKGHSHVYWYRQLPEEGLKFMVYLQKENIIDESGMPKERFSAEFPKEGPSILRIQQVVRGDSAAYFCASSPQGNQPQHFGDGTRLSIL.

The chain has TRBV18 and TRBJ1-1; D is uncertain. Germline values: CDR1 KGHSH, CDR2 LQKENI. The CDR3 is 15 amino acids. The V end lost 2 bases, the J end lost 2 bases, and 12 bases lay between the germline ends. The CDR3 DNA is TGTGCCAGCTCACCATTCGAGGTGGATAACACTGAAGCTTTCTTT. Encoded protein: CASSPFEVDNTEAFF.

The chain employs TRBV5-5 and TRBJ2-3, with 7 bases that match TRBD1. This CDR3 is built from 15 residues. With 4 bases clipped from V and 2 bases from J, the junction kept 7 bases outside the gene matches. Germline assignment: CDR1 SGHKS and CDR2 YYEKEE (reference sequence). The CDR3 region has the DNA TGTGCCAGCAGCCCACGGACAGGCCCCACAGATACGCAGTATTTT. This translates into CASSPRTGPTDTQYF.

DNA for the CDR3: TGTGCCAGCAGTGCCAACAGGGGGCTCGACGAGCAGTACTTC. This encodes CASSANRGLDEQYF. The V gene is TRBV6-1, the J gene TRBJ2-7; 9 positions agree with TRBD1. The CDR3 loop spans 14 amino acids. Trimming took 4 bases from V and 5 from J; bases not matched to a gene: 6. CDR1 is MNHNS and CDR2 is SASEGT in the germline V gene.

This chain links TRBV6-5 with TRBJ1-4; no definite D call. Germline V gene sequence: CDR1 MNHEY, CDR2 SVGAGI. Trimming shortened V by 2 bases and J by 7 bases, and 17 bases separated the two germline ends. This CDR3 comprises 16 residues. CDR3 bases: TGTGCCAGCAGTTACGCTCGTTGGCAGGCGGGTGAAAAACTGTTTTTT. Translating gives CASSYARWQAGEKLFF.

The chain joins TRBV6-5 to TRBJ1-2; 8 bases map to TRBD1. The ends lost 3 bases at V and 4 bases at J; junction bases unmatched: 7. The CDR3 consists of 15 residues. Per the germline V gene, CDR1 is MNHEY and CDR2 is SVGAGI. This chain's CDR3 is CASSYGQGYRYGYTF. CDR3 nucleotide sequence: TGTGCCAGCAGTTATGGACAGGGATATCGCTATGGCTACACCTTC.

This chain joins TRBV7-9 and TRBJ1-4; TRBD1 matches 9 bases. J gave up 5 bases and V 4 bases, and 2 bases lay outside the gene matches. CDR1 is SEHNR and CDR2 is FQNEAQ in the germline V gene (reference sequence). The CDR3 contains 14 residues. In nucleotides, the CDR3 is TGTGCCAGCAGCTCCACAGGGGGCAATGAAAAACTGTTTTTT. Its translation is CASSSTGGNEKLFF.

The chain links TRBV7-9 to TRBJ2-1, with 11 bases matching TRBD2. After removal of 4 bases from V and 9 bases from J, the junction contained 8 bases not matched to a gene. This CDR3 is 15 amino acids long. Germline CDR1 is SEHNR and CDR2 is FQNEAQ (reference sequence). The CDR3 spells CASSYVAGGRVEQFF. The CDR3 DNA is TGTGCCAGCAGCTACGTAGCGGGGGGGCGGGTTGAGCAGTTCTTC.

This clone was seen just once. This chain uses TRBV6-5 with TRBJ2-7, with D possibly being TRBD2 (6 bases). Germline CDR1 and CDR2: MNHEY and SVGAGI. This CDR3 spans 15 amino acids. The ends were cut back, 6 bases at V and 2 bases at J, with 17 bases in the middle. The CDR3 DNA is TGTGCCAGCAGCAACCGGGGACTGGAGCCCTACGAGCAGTACTTC. Protein product: CASSNRGLEPYEQYF.

The chain has TRBV7-8 and TRBJ2-1; the match to TRBD2 covers 7 bases. Per germline, CDR1 SGHVS and CDR2 FQNEAQ. The CDR3 has 16 residues. V shed 5 bases, J shed 2 bases, and the junction held 9 bases outside the gene matches. The DNA for the CDR3 is TGTGCCAGCAGCAATCAAGCGGGAATCACCTACAATGAGCAGTTCTTC. Protein sequence: CASSNQAGITYNEQFF.

This clone showed up just once. This CDR3 is CASSLAGTRNNEQFF. CDR3 bases: TGTGCCAGCAGCCTTGCTGGGACTAGGAACAATGAGCAGTTCTTC. The chain is built from TRBV11-2 and TRBJ2-1; TRBD2 aligns across 8 bases. This CDR3 has 15 residues. The trim removed 5 bases at V and 5 bases at J, leaving 8 bases unmatched. Germline assignment: CDR1 SGHAT and CDR2 FQNNGV.

The chain joins TRBV30 to TRBJ1-2; D ambiguous. Germline V gene data show CDR1 as GTSNPN and CDR2 as SVGIG (reference sequence). V lost 8 bases and J lost 6, with 4 bases in between. CDR3 length: 8 amino acids. CDR3 loop: CARDGYTF. The CDR3 region has the DNA TGTGCCAGAGATGGCTACACCTTC. Using reference TRBV30 and TRBJ1-2 for the parts outside the CDR3, the full variable domain is SQTIHQWPATLVQPVGSPLSLECTVEGTSNPNLYWYRQAAGRGLQLLFYSVGIGQISSEVPQNLSASRPQDRQFILSSKKLLLSDSGFYLCARDGYTFGSGTRLTVV.

This sequence joins TRBV19 and TRBJ2-3; 13 bases map to TRBD2. J was trimmed by 1 base and V by 5 bases; bases with no gene match: 6. The CDR3 is made up of 17 amino acids. Per germline, CDR1 LNHDA and CDR2 SQIVND (reference sequence). The CDR3 coding sequence is TGTGCCAGTAGTCTCACTAGCGGGGGGGCCGGCACAGATACGCAGTATTTT. Its protein product is CASSLTSGGAGTDTQYF.

This clone occurred a few times. V gene TRBV16 combines with J gene TRBJ1-1; tentative D call: TRBD1 (6 bases). CDR3 length: 16 residues. Germline loops: CDR1 KGHSY, CDR2 FQNENV. V dropped 3 bases and J dropped 10 bases, with 24 bases sitting between them. The CDR3 nucleotides read TGTGCCAGCAGCCATCGCCCGTCGGGGACACACAGGATAGCTTTCTTT. It encodes CASSHRPSGTHRIAFF.

The rearrangement joins TRBV29-1 to TRBJ1-2; D gene ambiguous. The germline V gene has CDR1 SQVTM and CDR2 ANQGSEA. V lost 4 bases and J 2 bases, leaving 11 bases between the germline ends. The CDR3 has 13 residues. Here the CDR3 reads CSVVREANYGYTF. The DNA for the CDR3 is TGCAGCGTTGTGAGGGAGGCAAACTATGGCTACACCTTC.